This T cell receptor beta chain is from a study of T cells in Graves' hyperthyroidism and ophthalmopathy. The study's findings and limits: Peripheral blood also featured most of the thyroid clonotypes expanded above 0.001. Ophthalmopathy could be told apart from stable hyperthyroidism with a 13 V-J model.

Together with thyroid ultrasound, orbital computed tomography, serum thyroxine and TRAb, clinical symptoms were used for diagnoses. From RNA transcripts, TCR beta CDR3 regions were amplified. With the HTBI primer set, the TCR CDR3 went through a first round of RT-PCR. TCRdb passed the multiplex PCR reads through MiXCR, listing each CDR3 protein once. The sample has 600,000 to 650,000 distinct CDR3 sequences, less than 25% seen once; the top ten hold 30% to 40%. This clonotype was seen repeatedly, ten times or more. Its specificity is unknown. The CDR3 is 13 residues long. Per germline, CDR1 KGHSH and CDR2 LQKENI. V was trimmed by 3 bases and J by 5 bases, leaving 10 bases between them.

This sequence originates from a man under 40 with Graves' ophthalmopathy. Input material: blood. J is TRBJ2-5 and V is TRBV18; D gene uncertain. The DNA of the CDR3 is TGTGCCAGCTCACCTGGAAGCGATGAGACCCAGTACTTC. Encoded protein: CASSPGSDETQYF.